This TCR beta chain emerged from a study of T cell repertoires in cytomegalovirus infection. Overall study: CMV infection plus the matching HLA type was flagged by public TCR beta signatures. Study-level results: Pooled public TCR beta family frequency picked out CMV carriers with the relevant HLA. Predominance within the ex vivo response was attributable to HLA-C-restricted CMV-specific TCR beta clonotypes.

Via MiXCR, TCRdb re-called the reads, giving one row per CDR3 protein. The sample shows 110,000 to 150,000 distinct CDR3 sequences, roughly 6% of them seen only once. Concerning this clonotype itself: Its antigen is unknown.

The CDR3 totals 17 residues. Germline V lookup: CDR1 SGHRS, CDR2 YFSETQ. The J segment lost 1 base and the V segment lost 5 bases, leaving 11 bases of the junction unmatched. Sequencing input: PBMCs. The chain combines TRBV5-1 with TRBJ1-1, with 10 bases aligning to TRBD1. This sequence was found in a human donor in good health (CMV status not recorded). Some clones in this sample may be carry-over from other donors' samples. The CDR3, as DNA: TGCGCCAGCAGACTTTCCCGGGACAGGGGCCGGAACACTGAAGCTTTCTTT. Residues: CASRLSRDRGRNTEAFF.